These 18 T cell receptor beta chains came from one sample sequenced in a study of regulatory dendritic cells for organ transplantation. CFSE-labeled sorted T cells met regulatory or mature dendritic cells for five to six days. Data came from immunoSEQ multiplex PCR; TCRdb stores just in-frame clones and leaves some out. This table holds roughly 20,000 clones, 85% found once. No antigen has been assigned to these receptors. The material sequenced was naive CD4+ T cells from blood cultured with dendritic cells. As to subset: CD45RA+ naive T cells. The receptors stem from a human donor in good health.

This chain connects TRBV30 to TRBJ1-5; D is perhaps TRBD1 (6 bases). The CDR3 consists of 15 residues. CDR1 GTSNPN and CDR2 SVGIG come from the germline V gene (reference sequence). V was clipped by 0 bases and J by 7 bases, with 16 bases between them. Written as DNA, the CDR3 is TGTGCCTGGAGTGTAGGGGGACCGGGGACACAGCCCCAGCATTTT. Residues: CAWSVGGPGTQPQHF.

Only one count was recorded for this clone. This sequence joins TRBV7-9 and TRBJ1-2, with D possibly being TRBD1 (5 bases). The CDR3 has 14 amino acids. Trimming removed 2 bases at V and 5 bases at J, with 12 bases between. The germline gives CDR1 SEHNR, CDR2 FQNEAQ (reference sequence). CDR3 protein: CASSLSSRGYGYTF. CDR3 DNA: TGTGCCAGCAGCTTAAGTAGTAGGGGATATGGCTACACCTTC.

The chain couples TRBV6-6 to TRBJ2-7; D is unclear. The CDR3 spans 12 residues. Trimming removed 4 bases from V and 2 bases from J, with 6 bases in between. CDR1 is MNHNY, CDR2 SVGAGI, per germline (reference sequence). Here the CDR3 reads CASSSNTYEQYF. The CDR3 region has the DNA TGTGCCAGCAGTTCGAACACCTACGAGCAGTACTTC.

This rearrangement joins TRBV6-5 to TRBJ2-1, with a tentative D call TRBD2 (7 bases). The length of the CDR3 is 16 residues. From germline, CDR1 is MNHEY and CDR2 SVGAGI. The V end was cut by 0 bases, the J end by 8 bases, with 17 bases between. CDR3 region: CASSYSSRGASDEQFF. DNA for the CDR3: TGTGCCAGCAGTTACTCCAGCCGGGGGGCCTCAGATGAGCAGTTCTTC.

J is TRBJ2-1 and V is TRBV6-5; possibly TRBD2 for D (6 bases). The length of the CDR3 is 15 residues. Trimming removed 4 bases at V and 9 bases at J, with 19 bases between. The germline V gene encodes CDR1 MNHEY and CDR2 SVGAGI. The CDR3 loop is CASSSHRGRTAEQFF. The CDR3, as DNA: TGTGCCAGCAGTTCCCACCGGGGGAGGACGGCTGAGCAGTTCTTC.

The V call is TRBV7-2, the J call TRBJ2-2, with TRBD2 matching over 11 bases. V lost 5 bases, J lost 3 bases, and 11 bases stayed unmatched. CDR1 and CDR2 from the germline V gene are SGHTA and FQGNSA. The CDR3 has 18 amino acids. Here the CDR3 DNA reads TGTGCCAGCAGCCCAGATAGCGGGGGGGCCCTGTACACCGGGGAGCTGTTTTTT. Translating gives CASSPDSGGALYTGELFF.

The chain links TRBV20-1 to TRBJ2-5; D is unclear. This CDR3 comprises 10 residues. Trimming took off 1 base at V and 4 bases at J, with 1 base between the two ends. Germline CDR1 reads DFQATT; CDR2 reads SNEGSKA (reference sequence). CDR3 bases: TGCAGTGCTAGAGGAGAGACCCAGTACTTC. This translates into CSARGETQYF.

This chain connects TRBV7-2 to TRBJ2-7; D possibly corresponds to TRBD2 (7 bases). The V gene's germline CDR1 is SGHTA and CDR2 FQGNSA. V was cut by 5 bases and J by 0 bases, with 23 bases left in between. The CDR3 runs to 18 residues. CDR3 region: CASSPLIYGGGFSYEQYF. The CDR3 bases are TGTGCCAGCAGCCCTCTTATATATGGCGGGGGCTTCTCCTACGAGCAGTACTTC.

The chain has TRBV15 and TRBJ2-1, with TRBD2 matching over 9 bases. V lost 3 bases to trimming and J lost 8 bases; unmatched junction nucleotides: 11. Germline V gene data show CDR1 as LNHNV and CDR2 as YYDKDF (reference sequence). The length of the CDR3 is 16 residues. The CDR3 sequence is CATSRGLAGGPYEQFF. The CDR3 DNA sequence: TGTGCCACCAGCAGGGGTCTGGCGGGAGGGCCCTATGAGCAGTTCTTC.

The gene calls are TRBV9 and TRBJ1-4; 7 nucleotides align to TRBD1. The V gene end was trimmed by 4 bases and the J gene end by 4 bases; junction bases not matched to a gene: 4. The CDR3 is made up of 14 amino acids. Germline CDR1 is SGDLS and CDR2 is YYNGEE. The CDR3 DNA reads TGTGCCAGCAGCCCGGGACAGCGTAATGAAAAACTGTTTTTT. Translating gives CASSPGQRNEKLFF.

The rearrangement uses TRBV19 and TRBJ2-6; 13 positions match TRBD2. V dropped 7 bases and J dropped 1; count of bases not matched to a gene: 19. Germline assignment: CDR1 LNHDA and CDR2 SQIVND (reference sequence). CDR3 size: 22 residues. The CDR3 region has the DNA TGTGCCAGTAAACGGGTCGGACTAGCGGGAGCGCGGGAGGGGTCTGGGGCCAACGTCCTGACTTTC. Encoded protein: CASKRVGLAGAREGSGANVLTF. The whole variable domain, remainder taken from reference TRBV19 and TRBJ2-6, is DGGITQSPKYLFRKEGQNVTLSCEQNLNHDAMYWYRQDPGQGLRLIYYSQIVNDFQKGDIAEGYSVSREKKESFPLTVTSAQKNPTAFYLCASKRVGLAGAREGSGANVLTFGAGSRLTVL.

The chain carries TRBV7-2 and TRBJ1-1; D gene ambiguous. This CDR3 is built from 14 residues. CDR1 is SGHTA and CDR2 is FQGNSA in the germline V gene. V dropped 8 bases and J dropped 3 bases, with 16 bases sitting between them. CDR3 nucleotides: TGTGCCAGCGGTCACGGTGGGGTCTACACTGAAGCTTTCTTT. Translation: CASGHGGVYTEAFF.

This chain uses TRBV2 with TRBJ1-5, with 8 bases aligning to TRBD1. Germline CDR1 is SNHLY and CDR2 is FYNNEI. The CDR3 is made up of 14 amino acids. V lost 7 bases, J lost 4 bases, and 6 bases stayed unmatched. CDR3: CASNDRGSNQPQHF. CDR3 in DNA: TGTGCCAGCAACGACAGGGGTTCGAATCAGCCCCAGCATTTT.

The DNA for the CDR3 is TGTGCCAGCAGTTTATGGGGGGCGCGAGGCTACACCTTC. This translates into CASSLWGARGYTF. J is TRBJ1-2 and V is TRBV28, with D perhaps TRBD1 (6 bases). The CDR3 covers 13 residues. Trimming took 0 bases from V and 8 from J, leaving 10 bases between them. Per germline, CDR1 MDHEN and CDR2 SYDVKM.

The chain carries TRBV7-3 and TRBJ2-1, with 8 bases fitting TRBD1. The trim removed 4 bases at V and 6 bases at J, leaving 8 bases unmatched. In germline, CDR1 is SGHTA, CDR2 FQGTGA. This CDR3 contains 15 residues. CDR3 amino acids: CASSSTGAPFNEQFF. CDR3 bases: TGTGCCAGCAGCTCGACAGGGGCCCCCTTCAATGAGCAGTTCTTC.

A single count supports this clone. The rearrangement joins TRBV7-3 to TRBJ2-3; D gene unclear. The CDR3 has 13 residues. V was trimmed by 2 bases and J by 2 bases, leaving 5 bases between them. CDR1 and CDR2 (germline): SGHTA, FQGTGA. CDR3: CASSLGSTDTQYF. Here the CDR3 DNA reads TGTGCCAGCAGCTTAGGATCCACAGATACGCAGTATTTT.

The count of this clone is one. The V call is TRBV7-9, the J call TRBJ2-2; 9 positions agree with TRBD1. The junction had 5 bases not matched to a gene; V was cut back by 6 bases and J by 3 bases. The CDR3 has 15 residues. The germline gives CDR1 SEHNR, CDR2 FQNEAQ (reference sequence). CDR3 in DNA: TGTGCCAGCAGACCCGGGACAGGGTACACCGGGGAGCTGTTTTTT. It translates to CASRPGTGYTGELFF.

CDR3 in amino acids: CASSLVSGPNEKLFF. The CDR3 DNA reads TGCGCCAGCAGCTTGGTGTCAGGGCCTAATGAAAAACTGTTTTTT. The chain has TRBV5-1 and TRBJ1-4; tentatively, D is TRBD1 (5 bases). This CDR3 spans 15 amino acids. Germline values: CDR1 SGHRS, CDR2 YFSETQ. V was shortened by 0 bases and J by 3 bases, with 9 bases between the two germline ends.